The 20 T cell receptor beta chains below all came from one sample that was sequenced in a study of cytomegalovirus exposure and HLA in healthy donors. 13 Jbeta primers and 60 Vbeta primers were used for the PCR. Assay used: immunoSEQ multiplex PCR; TCRdb lists only in-frame clones, some missing. This sample yields some 150,000 clones, of which 75% to 85% are seen a single time; over 5% belongs to the top ten. Sequenced sample: PBMCs. Receptors were obtained from a woman aged 40 to 50 in good health and CMV-seropositive.

This rearrangement joins TRBV6-5 to TRBJ2-5, with TRBD2 identical over 8 bases. Near its end, the DNA agrees better with TRBJ2-7, so the J call may be wrong. This CDR3 is built from 15 residues. Germline V lookup: CDR1 MNHEY, CDR2 SVGAGI. CDR3 nucleotides: TGTGCCAGCAGTTACTCAGCGGGAGACGTCTACGAGCAGTACTTC. This encodes CASSYSAGDVYEQYF.

The V and J genes are TRBV6-1 and TRBJ2-5; D might be TRBD1 (6 bases). Trimming removed 7 bases from V and 4 bases from J, with 19 bases in between. CDR3 length: 15 residues. Germline V gene lookup returns CDR1 MNHNS and CDR2 SASEGT. The CDR3 DNA follows: TGTGCCAGCAACCCCACTACAGGGAAGGTAGAGACCCAGTACTTC. Protein product: CASNPTTGKVETQYF.

The J gene is TRBJ2-7, the V gene TRBV27, with a possible D match to TRBD1 (6 bases). Trimming stripped 3 bases from V and 2 bases from J, with 8 bases between. The length of the CDR3 is 13 residues. Germline V CDR1 and CDR2: MNHEY, SMNVEV (reference sequence). CDR3 DNA sequence: TGTGCCAGCAGTTTTAGGGGGACCTACGAGCAGTACTTC. This gives the protein CASSFRGTYEQYF.

The chain couples TRBV5-4 to TRBJ1-2; TRBD1 aligns across 12 bases. This CDR3 contains 16 residues. Per the germline V gene, CDR1 is SGHNT and CDR2 is YYREEE (reference sequence). J gave up 5 bases and V 4 bases, and 9 bases lay outside the gene matches. The CDR3 sequence is CASSRGQGALEYGYTF. The CDR3 coding sequence is TGTGCCAGCAGCCGGGGACAGGGGGCTCTGGAGTATGGCTACACCTTC.

This clone was counted only a few times. The chain has TRBV11-1 and TRBJ2-3, with 8 positions matching TRBD2. V lost 4 bases to trimming and J lost 0 bases; unmatched junction nucleotides: 6. The V gene's germline CDR1 is SGHAT and CDR2 FQDESV (reference sequence). The length of the CDR3 is 16 residues. The chain's CDR3 is CASSSPSGGSTDTQYF. The CDR3 nucleotides read TGTGCCAGCAGCTCGCCCTCGGGGGGGAGCACAGATACGCAGTATTTT.

This clone has only one observation. The gene calls are TRBV7-3 and TRBJ2-2; the D gene is possibly TRBD2 (6 bases). The CDR3 totals 16 residues. With 5 bases removed from V and 6 bases from J, the gap between germline ends came to 19 bases. Germline values: CDR1 SGHTA, CDR2 FQGTGA. CDR3 coding DNA: TGTGCCAGCAGCCCCCTTGGCGGGGCCCAGCCCGGGGAGCTGTTTTTT. This encodes CASSPLGGAQPGELFF.

There are a few counts of this clone. The V call is TRBV11-1, the J call TRBJ2-1; TRBD2 aligns across 7 bases. CDR1 and CDR2 from the germline V gene are SGHAT and FQDESV (reference sequence). The CDR3 runs to 18 residues. After removal of 1 base from V and 0 bases from J, the junction contained 9 bases not matched to a gene. In nucleotides, the CDR3 is TGTGCCAGCAGCTTAGTAGCGGGCAAACCCCTCTCCTACAATGAGCAGTTCTTC. This encodes CASSLVAGKPLSYNEQFF.

This sequence joins TRBV7-2 and TRBJ1-3, with 7 bases lining up with TRBD1. Germline trimming cut 3 bases from V and 3 bases from J; bases unmatched to any gene: 5. The length of the CDR3 is 15 residues. Germline V gives CDR1 SGHTA, CDR2 FQGNSA. The CDR3 loop is CASSLGSGGGNTIYF. CDR3 nucleotides: TGTGCCAGCAGCTTGGGTTCAGGGGGTGGAAACACCATATATTTT.

The chain employs TRBV5-6 and TRBJ2-5; TRBD1 is a possible D gene (6 bases). V was trimmed by 4 bases and J by 3 bases, leaving 13 bases between them. Germline loops: CDR1 SGHDT, CDR2 YYEEEE. This CDR3 has 14 amino acids. CDR3 region: CASSPTGLEETQYF. For the CDR3, the DNA is TGTGCCAGCAGCCCTACAGGGTTAGAAGAGACCCAGTACTTC. The full variable domain, its missing parts supplied by reference TRBV5-6 and TRBJ2-5, is DAGVTQSPTHLIKTRGQQVTLRCSPKSGHDTVSWYQQALGQGPQFIFQYYEEEERQRGNFPDRFSGHQFPNYSSELNVNALLLGDSALYLCASSPTGLEETQYFGPGTRLLVL.

V gene TRBV4-1 combines with J gene TRBJ2-3; TRBD2 matches 13 bases. This CDR3 has 16 residues. V shed 4 bases and J 5 bases; nucleotides not matched to a gene: 6. Per germline, CDR1 MGHRA and CDR2 YSYEKL. The CDR3 spells CASSPRTSGSLDTQYF. Written as DNA, the CDR3 is TGCGCCAGCAGCCCCAGGACTAGCGGGAGTTTAGATACGCAGTATTTT.

This clone was observed a handful of times. This chain links TRBV15 with TRBJ2-3; 7 nucleotides match TRBD2. With 1 base clipped from V and 5 bases from J, the junction kept 6 bases outside the gene matches. The CDR3 spans 15 residues. CDR1 LNHNV and CDR2 YYDKDF come from the germline V gene (reference sequence). The CDR3 coding sequence is TGTGCCACCAGCAGAGGGCGCGGGAGTGGAGATACGCAGTATTTT. This gives the protein CATSRGRGSGDTQYF.

The chain couples TRBV11-2 to TRBJ2-5; D may be TRBD1 (6 bases). V lost 5 bases to trimming and J lost 5 bases, with 18 bases between them. Germline V gene sequence: CDR1 SGHAT, CDR2 FQNNGV. The CDR3 extends over 15 amino acids. Here the CDR3 DNA reads TGTGCCAGCAGCCCGAGGACAGAAGCTCGGGAGACCCAGTACTTC. Its protein is CASSPRTEARETQYF.

The chain links TRBV10-3 to TRBJ2-1; 9 positions match TRBD2. Germline values: CDR1 ENHRY, CDR2 SYGVKD. J was trimmed by 0 bases and V by 8 bases; bases with no gene match: 5. This CDR3 has 15 residues. As DNA, the CDR3 is TGTGCCATCTCTAGGACTAGCGTCTCCTACAATGAGCAGTTCTTC. This codes for CAISRTSVSYNEQFF.

The J gene is TRBJ2-2, the V gene TRBV7-9, with a weak D call TRBD1 (7 bases). The germline V gene has CDR1 SEHNR and CDR2 FQNEAQ (reference sequence). V shed 5 bases and J shed 1 base, with 23 bases lying between them. The CDR3 has 19 residues. CDR3 sequence reads: CASSKRTTSGGRNTGELFF. The CDR3 bases are TGTGCCAGCAGCAAACGAACTACTTCAGGGGGGAGGAACACCGGGGAGCTGTTTTTT.

The J gene is TRBJ2-7, the V gene TRBV7-9; 9 bases are shared with TRBD1. Germline CDR1 SEHNR, CDR2 FQNEAQ (reference sequence). The ends lost 5 bases at V and 3 bases at J; junction bases unmatched: 2. The CDR3 totals 13 residues. CDR3: CASSTGQGYEQYF. CDR3 nucleotides: TGTGCCAGCAGCACGGGACAGGGCTACGAGCAGTACTTC.

The chain combines TRBV6-5 with TRBJ2-1, with D possibly matching TRBD2 (6 bases). From germline, CDR1 is MNHEY and CDR2 SVGAGI. Trimming pared 5 bases from V and 0 bases from J, leaving 11 bases between. This CDR3 is 15 amino acids long. The DNA of the CDR3 is TGTGCCAGCAGTACCGCGGGAAGCTCCTACAATGAGCAGTTCTTC. This encodes CASSTAGSSYNEQFF.

The chain has TRBV7-3 and TRBJ2-3, with TRBD2 matching over 8 bases. The CDR3 spans 14 residues. V lost 4 bases, J lost 3 bases, and 3 bases stayed unmatched. Germline CDR1 SGHTA, CDR2 FQGTGA. CDR3 region: CASSYGGRTDTQYF. The CDR3 coding sequence is TGTGCCAGCAGCTATGGCGGGAGGACAGATACGCAGTATTTT.

V gene TRBV15 combines with J gene TRBJ2-7, with TRBD2 identical over 7 bases. The V and J ends lost 0 bases and 2 bases, in that order; junction bases with no gene match: 4. Germline CDR1 is LNHNV and CDR2 is YYDKDF (reference sequence). This CDR3 spans 15 amino acids. The CDR3 spells CATSRDREATYEQYF. CDR3 bases: TGTGCCACCAGCAGAGATCGGGAGGCGACCTACGAGCAGTACTTC.

This clone has just one count. As DNA, the CDR3 is TGCGCCAGCAGCTTAATGGAGGGCGAGCAGTACTTC. Translated: CASSLMEGEQYF. This chain joins TRBV5-1 and TRBJ2-7, with D tentatively TRBD2 (6 bases). This CDR3 is 12 amino acids long. The V end was cut by 2 bases, the J end by 6 bases, with 9 bases between. Germline CDR1 reads SGHRS; CDR2 reads YFSETQ.

This clone was detected only a few times. The chain links TRBV6-5 to TRBJ1-1; D unresolved. Trimming took off 6 bases at V and 2 bases at J, with 16 bases between the two ends. The CDR3 consists of 15 residues. CDR1 is MNHEY, CDR2 SVGAGI, per germline. The CDR3 nucleotides are TGTGCCAGCAGCTACCGTCCGACGGGTAACACTGAAGCTTTCTTT. Translation gives CASSYRPTGNTEAFF.